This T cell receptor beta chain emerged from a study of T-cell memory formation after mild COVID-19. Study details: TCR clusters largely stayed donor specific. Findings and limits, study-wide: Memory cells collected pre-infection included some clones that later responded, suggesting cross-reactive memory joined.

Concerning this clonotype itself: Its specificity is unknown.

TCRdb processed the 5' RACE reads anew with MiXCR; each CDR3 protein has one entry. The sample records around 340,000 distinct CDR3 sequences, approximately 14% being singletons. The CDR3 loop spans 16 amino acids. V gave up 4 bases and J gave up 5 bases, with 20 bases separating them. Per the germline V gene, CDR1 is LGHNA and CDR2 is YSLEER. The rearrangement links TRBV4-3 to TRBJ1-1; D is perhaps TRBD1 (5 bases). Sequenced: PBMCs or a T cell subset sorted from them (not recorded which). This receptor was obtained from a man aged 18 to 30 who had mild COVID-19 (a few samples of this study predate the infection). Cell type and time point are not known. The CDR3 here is CASSLGTSSRGTEAFF. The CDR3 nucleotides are TGCGCCAGCAGCCTCGGGACTTCCTCGAGAGGGACTGAAGCTTTCTTT.